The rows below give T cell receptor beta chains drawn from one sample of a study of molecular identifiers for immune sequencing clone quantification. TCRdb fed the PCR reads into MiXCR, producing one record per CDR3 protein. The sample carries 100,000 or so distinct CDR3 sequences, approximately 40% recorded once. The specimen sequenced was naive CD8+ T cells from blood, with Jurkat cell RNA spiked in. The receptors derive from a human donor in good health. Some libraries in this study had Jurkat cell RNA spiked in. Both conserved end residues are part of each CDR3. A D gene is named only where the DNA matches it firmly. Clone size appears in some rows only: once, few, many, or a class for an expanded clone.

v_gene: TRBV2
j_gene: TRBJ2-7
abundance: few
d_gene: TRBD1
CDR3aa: CAGGQGLSYEQYF
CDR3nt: TGTGCCGGGGGACAGGGCCTCTCCTACGAGCAGTACTTC

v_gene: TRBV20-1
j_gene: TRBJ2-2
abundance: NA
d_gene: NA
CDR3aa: CSARDMFPGELLF
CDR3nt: TGCAGTGCTAGAGATATGTTCCCCGGGGAGCTGTTATTT

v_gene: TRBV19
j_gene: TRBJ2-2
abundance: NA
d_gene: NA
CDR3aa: CATTYTGELIF
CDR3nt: TGTGCCACTACATACACCGGGGAGCTGATTTTT

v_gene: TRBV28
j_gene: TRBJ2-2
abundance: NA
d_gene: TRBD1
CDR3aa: CASSSTGETGELFF
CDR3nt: TGTGCCAGCAGTTCGACAGGGGAAACCGGGGAGCTGTTTTTT

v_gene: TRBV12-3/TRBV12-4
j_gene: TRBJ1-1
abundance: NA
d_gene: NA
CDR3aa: CASSSQEGVNTEAFF
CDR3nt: TGTGCCAGCAGTTCTCAGGAGGGGGTGAACACTGAAGCTTTCTTT

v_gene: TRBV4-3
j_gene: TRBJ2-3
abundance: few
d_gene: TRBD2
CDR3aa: CASSQEQLAGYTDTQYF
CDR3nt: TGCGCCAGCAGCCAAGAACAACTAGCGGGGTACACAGATACGCAGTATTTT

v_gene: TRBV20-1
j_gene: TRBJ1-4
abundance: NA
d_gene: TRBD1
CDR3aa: CSASTGGERLFF
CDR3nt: TGCAGTGCCTCCACAGGGGGCGAAAGACTGTTTTTT

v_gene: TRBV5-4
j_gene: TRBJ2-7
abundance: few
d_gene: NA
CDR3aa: CASSLSAMGYEQYF
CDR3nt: TGTGCCAGCAGCTTGTCGGCTATGGGCTACGAGCAGTACTTC

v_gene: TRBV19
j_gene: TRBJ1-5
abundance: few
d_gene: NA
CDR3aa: CASKGLLNQPQHF
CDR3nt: TGTGCCAGTAAGGGGCTCCTCAATCAGCCCCAGCATTTT

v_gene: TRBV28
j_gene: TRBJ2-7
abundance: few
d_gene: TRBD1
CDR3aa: CASSFIGQGDYEQYF
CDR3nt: TGTGCCAGCAGTTTTATTGGGCAGGGGGACTACGAGCAGTACTTC

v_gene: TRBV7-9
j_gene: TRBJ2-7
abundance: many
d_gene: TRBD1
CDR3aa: CASSPGTGLTYEQYF
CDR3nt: TGTGCCAGCAGCCCAGGGACAGGGCTTACCTACGAGCAGTACTTC

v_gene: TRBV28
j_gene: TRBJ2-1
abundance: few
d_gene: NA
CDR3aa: CASTLGAREQFF
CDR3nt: TGTGCCAGCACTCTAGGGGCCCGTGAGCAGTTCTTC

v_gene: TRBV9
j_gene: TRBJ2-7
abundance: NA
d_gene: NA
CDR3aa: CACSVVSGEQYF
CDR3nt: TGTGCCTGCAGCGTAGTTAGCGGCGAGCAGTACTTC

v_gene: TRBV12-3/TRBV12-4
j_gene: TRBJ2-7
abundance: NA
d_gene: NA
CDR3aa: CASRPGTPEQYF
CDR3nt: TGTGCCAGCAGACCCGGGACGCCCGAGCAGTACTTC

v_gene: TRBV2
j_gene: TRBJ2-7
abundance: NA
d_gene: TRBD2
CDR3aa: CASSEGQRDVTYEQYF
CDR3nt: TGTGCCAGCAGTGAAGGTCAGCGGGACGTTACCTACGAGCAGTACTTC

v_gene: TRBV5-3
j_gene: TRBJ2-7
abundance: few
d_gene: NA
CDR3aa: CASSLGGSEQYF
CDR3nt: TGTGCCAGCAGCTTGGGTGGTAGCGAGCAGTACTTC

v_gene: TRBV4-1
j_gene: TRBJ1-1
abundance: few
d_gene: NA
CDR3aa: CASSTTGLNTEAFF
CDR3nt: TGCGCCAGTTCCACGACAGGACTGAACACTGAAGCTTTCTTT

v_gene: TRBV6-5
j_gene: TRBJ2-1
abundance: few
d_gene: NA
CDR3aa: CASSPLGDNEQFF
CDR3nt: TGTGCCAGCAGTCCCCTAGGGGACAATGAGCAGTTCTTC

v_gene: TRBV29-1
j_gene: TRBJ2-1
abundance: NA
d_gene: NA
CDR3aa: CSFPRPDREQFF
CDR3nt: TGCAGCTTCCCCCGCCCGGACAGAGAGCAGTTCTTC

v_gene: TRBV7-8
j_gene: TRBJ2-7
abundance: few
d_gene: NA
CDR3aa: CASSPSVTDSYEQYF
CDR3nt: TGTGCCAGCAGCCCATCCGTGACAGATTCCTACGAGCAGTACTTC

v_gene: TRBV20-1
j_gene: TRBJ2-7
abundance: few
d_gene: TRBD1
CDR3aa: CSAPDRVTSYEQYF
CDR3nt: TGCAGTGCCCCCGACAGGGTGACCTCCTACGAGCAGTACTTC

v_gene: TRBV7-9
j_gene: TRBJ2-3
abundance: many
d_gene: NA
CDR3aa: CASSLAGVTDTQYF
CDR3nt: TGTGCCAGCAGCTTAGCGGGAGTAACAGATACGCAGTATTTT

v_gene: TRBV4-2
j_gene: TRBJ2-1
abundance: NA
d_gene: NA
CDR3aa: CASSQERGYEQFF
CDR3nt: TGTGCCAGCAGCCAAGAGAGGGGTTATGAGCAGTTCTTC

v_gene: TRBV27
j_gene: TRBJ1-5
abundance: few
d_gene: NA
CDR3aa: CASSLSGAGDQPQHF
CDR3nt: TGTGCCAGCAGTTTGTCAGGGGCCGGTGATCAGCCCCAGCATTTT

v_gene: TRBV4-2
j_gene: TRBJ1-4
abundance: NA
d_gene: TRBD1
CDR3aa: CASSHGTGGVEKLFF
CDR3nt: TGTGCCAGCAGCCATGGGACAGGGGGCGTTGAAAAACTGTTTTTT

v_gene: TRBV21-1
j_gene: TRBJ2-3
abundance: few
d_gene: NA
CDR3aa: CASSIPGTSRGADTQYF
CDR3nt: TGTGCCAGCAGCATACCCGGGACTAGCAGGGGGGCAGATACGCAGTATTTT

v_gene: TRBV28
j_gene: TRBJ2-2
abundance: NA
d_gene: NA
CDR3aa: CASTPPGTNTGELFF
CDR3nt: TGTGCCAGCACCCCCCCGGGTACGAACACCGGGGAGCTGTTTTTT

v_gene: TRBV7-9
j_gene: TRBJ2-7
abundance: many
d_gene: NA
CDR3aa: CASVPMGTRISEQYF
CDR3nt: TGTGCCAGCGTACCCATGGGCACCCGTATTTCCGAGCAGTACTTC

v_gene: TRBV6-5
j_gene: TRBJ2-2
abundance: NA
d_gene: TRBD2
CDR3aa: CASSRGLAANTGELFF
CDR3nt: TGTGCCAGCAGTCGGGGACTAGCGGCGAACACCGGGGAGCTGTTTTTT

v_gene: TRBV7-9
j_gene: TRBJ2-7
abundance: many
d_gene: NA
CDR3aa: CASQGGYYEQYF
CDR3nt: TGTGCCTCACAGGGCGGGTACTACGAGCAGTACTTC

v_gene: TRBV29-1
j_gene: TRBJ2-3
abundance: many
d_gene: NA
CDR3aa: CSVEDRFGGHLTDTQYF
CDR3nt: TGCAGCGTTGAAGATCGGTTCGGGGGACACCTGACAGATACGCAGTATTTT

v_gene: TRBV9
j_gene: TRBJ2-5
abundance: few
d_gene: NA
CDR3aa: CASSIRALETQYF
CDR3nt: TGTGCCAGCAGCATCAGGGCTTTGGAGACCCAGTACTTC

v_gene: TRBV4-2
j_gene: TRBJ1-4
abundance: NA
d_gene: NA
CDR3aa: CASSQGLGNEKLFF
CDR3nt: TGTGCCAGCAGCCAAGGTCTGGGTAATGAAAAACTGTTTTTT

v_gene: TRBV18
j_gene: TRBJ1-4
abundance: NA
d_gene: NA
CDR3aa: CASSGTEKLFF
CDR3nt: TGTGCCAGCTCTGGGACAGAAAAACTGTTTTTT

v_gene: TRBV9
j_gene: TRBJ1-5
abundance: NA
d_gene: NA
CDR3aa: CASSVGGGSQPQHF
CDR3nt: TGTGCCAGCAGCGTAGGAGGGGGGTCTCAGCCCCAGCATTTT

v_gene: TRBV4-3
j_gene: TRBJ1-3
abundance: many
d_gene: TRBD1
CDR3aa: CASSQEDRGSGNTIYF
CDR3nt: TGCGCCAGCAGCCAAGAGGACAGGGGGTCTGGAAACACCATATATTTT

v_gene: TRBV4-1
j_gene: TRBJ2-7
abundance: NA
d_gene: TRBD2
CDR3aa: CASSQDRGGAYEQHF
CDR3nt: TGCGCCAGCAGCCAAGATAGGGGAGGGGCGTACGAGCAGCACTTC

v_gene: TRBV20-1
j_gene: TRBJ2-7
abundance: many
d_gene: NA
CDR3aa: CSAGTSSYEQYF
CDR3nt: TGCAGTGCCGGGACTTCCTCCTACGAGCAGTACTTC

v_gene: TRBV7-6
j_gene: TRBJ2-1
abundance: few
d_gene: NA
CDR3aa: CASSFTSRFYNEQFF
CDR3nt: TGTGCCAGCAGCTTCACTAGCCGCTTCTACAATGAGCAGTTCTTC

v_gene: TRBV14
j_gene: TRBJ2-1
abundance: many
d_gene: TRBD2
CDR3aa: CASSQFPPTSGLDNEQFF
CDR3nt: TGTGCCAGCAGCCAATTCCCCCCCACTAGCGGACTCGACAATGAGCAGTTCTTC

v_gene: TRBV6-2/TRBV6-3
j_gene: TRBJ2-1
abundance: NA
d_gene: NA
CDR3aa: CASSPRGGLTYNEQFF
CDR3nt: TGTGCCAGCAGTCCCAGGGGAGGACTAACCTACAATGAGCAGTTCTTC

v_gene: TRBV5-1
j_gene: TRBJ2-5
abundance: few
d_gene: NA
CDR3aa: CASSTDLQETQYF
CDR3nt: TGCGCCAGCAGCACGGACCTACAAGAGACCCAGTACTTC

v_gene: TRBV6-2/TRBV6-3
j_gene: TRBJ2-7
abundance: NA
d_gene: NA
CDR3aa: CASSYSLYEQYF
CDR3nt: TGTGCCAGCAGTTACTCGCTCTACGAGCAGTACTTC

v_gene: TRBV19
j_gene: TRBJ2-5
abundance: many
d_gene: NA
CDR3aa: CASSIGSDTDQETQYF
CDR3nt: TGTGCCAGTAGTATAGGCAGCGACACCGATCAAGAGACCCAGTACTTC

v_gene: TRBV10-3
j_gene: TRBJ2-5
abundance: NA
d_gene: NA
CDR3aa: CAISEPPEGETQYF
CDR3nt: TGTGCCATCAGTGAGCCCCCAGAGGGCGAGACCCAGTACTTC

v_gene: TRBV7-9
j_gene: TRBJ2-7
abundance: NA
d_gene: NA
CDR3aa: CASSFGSTVF
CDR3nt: TGTGCCAGCAGCTTTGGGTCGACAGTTTTC

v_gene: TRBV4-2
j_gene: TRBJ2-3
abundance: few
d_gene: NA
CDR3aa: CASSPTADTQYF
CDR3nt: TGTGCCAGCAGCCCAACAGCAGATACGCAGTATTTT

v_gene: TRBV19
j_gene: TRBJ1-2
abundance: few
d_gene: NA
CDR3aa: CASSTGDAGYTF
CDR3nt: TGTGCCAGTAGTACGGGGGACGCTGGCTACACCTTC